Given below is one T cell receptor (beta chain) in context. Its target antigen remains unknown. Base qualities are not recorded, but no much larger clone differs from it by a single base. This entry is derived from a study of tumor-infiltrating lymphocytes in localized non-small cell lung cancer (dated by TCRdb to the early 2020s). Background on the whole study: Patients whose samples were collected after neoadjuvant chemotherapy, as well as both smokers and never-smokers and several histologies, were included in the cohort. In total, the ICON cohort consisted of fewer than 190 surgical patients with localized non-small cell lung cancer who had their tumors resected. Resected tumor tissue and uninvolved lung tissue described as non-adjacent to the tumor were contributed by each patient, with both tissues obtained from the same patient. A total of under 65 patients were part of the paired comparison of immunoSEQ T-cell fraction between tumor and uninvolved lung. Alongside flow cytometry, multiplex immunofluorescence, RNA-seq, exome sequencing and proteomics, TCR sequencing was applied to the same patients as one of several integrated assays.

The paper as a whole reports these results and caveats: Since assay coverage differed from patient to patient depending on how much tissue was available, TCR sequencing was done for only a subset of the cohort. Different pieces of the same tissue were used for different assays, so technical variation could not be separated from intratumor heterogeneity. No difference in TCR-derived T-cell fraction was observed between the flow cytometry-defined immunotypes IM1 (good prognosis) and IM2 (poor prognosis). Consistent with immunofluorescence CD3 counts, TCRbeta sequencing supported greater T cell infiltration in tumors than in uninvolved lung tissue.

Patient enrollment in ICON started in the first half of 2016, and the final patient was enrolled in 2018. A subcohort of 76 patients provided fresh tumor and matched uninvolved tissue for in-depth immune analyses, with TCR sequencing among those analyses. No cell sorting was done, and TCR sequencing was instead run on DNA isolated from bulk tissue. Its CDR3 holds 17 amino acids, cysteine through phenylalanine. Of all the DNA, just the CDR3 is kept, 51 bases in frame from base 1. The germline V and J ends show losses of 0 bases and 0 bases respectively, and no gene match explains 7 bases of the junction. CDR1 SGHRS and CDR2 YFSETQ were looked up in the germline V gene. TCR sequencing with the immunoSEQ assay provided the T-cell fraction in tumor and uninvolved lung tissue. The published analysis was carried out like this. For survival analysis, patients were divided into high (upper tertile) and low (lower two tertiles) T-cell fraction groups, which were compared by log-rank test. Paired tumor versus uninvolved lung differences in T-cell fraction were tested with a signed-rank test. TCRdb limited this immuneACCESS table to in-frame rearrangements with V and J called. A share of clones is missing; checked studies link under half to unresolved V genes, and the rest is unexplained. For V, J and clone size, that table is used; D and trimming come from the DNA. The sample includes 9,500 or so clones, with around 74% observed a single time. About 18% of the sample comes from the top ten.

The sample taken for sequencing was uninvolved lung tissue not adjacent to the tumor. This receptor was identified in a human donor with non-small cell lung cancer. This sequence uses TRBV5-1 and TRBJ1-1, with 8 bases in between that match TRBD1. For the CDR3, the sequence is CASSLGTGLRMNTEAFF. The nucleotide sequence reads as follows: TGCGCCAGCAGCTTGGGGACAGGGTTGCGCATGAACACTGAAGCTTTCTTT.